The 3 T cell receptor beta chains presented below share a single source sample, sequenced in a study of shared clonotypes between healthy human individuals. Produced via immunoSEQ multiplex PCR; TCRdb's table is partial and in-frame only. In the table there are hundreds of thousands of clones, around 96% of which are singletons. Naive CD8 cells were CD45RO-negative, positively selected for CCR7, excluding terminally differentiated effector memory CD45RA+ cells. Sample: naive CD8+ T cells sorted from blood. The source of these receptors is a woman aged 25 to 45 in good health.

V gene TRBV5-1 combines with J gene TRBJ2-5; 7 nucleotides agree with TRBD2. The ends lost 4 bases at V and 2 bases at J; junction bases unmatched: 11. The CDR3 consists of 16 residues. The V gene's germline CDR1 is SGHRS and CDR2 YFSETQ. The CDR3 coding sequence is TGCGCCAGCAGCCCTAATTTAGCGGGTTTACAAGAGACCCAGTACTTC. Amino acids: CASSPNLAGLQETQYF. Looking up the rest from reference TRBV5-1 and TRBJ2-5 gives the full variable domain: KAGVTQTPRYLIKTRGQQVTLSCSPISGHRSVSWYQQTPGQGLQFLFEYFSETQRNKGNFPGRFSGRQFSNSRSEMNVSTLELGDSALYLCASSPNLAGLQETQYFGPGTRLLVL.

This sequence joins TRBV27 and TRBJ1-1; tentatively, D is TRBD1 (6 bases). This CDR3 contains 18 residues. Germline loops: CDR1 MNHEY, CDR2 SMNVEV (reference sequence). The V and J ends lost 1 base and 3 bases respectively, with 21 bases between them. CDR3 sequence reads: CASSLFGGGLTGYTEAFF. The CDR3 coding sequence is TGTGCCAGCAGTTTATTTGGGGGCGGTTTAACTGGGTACACTGAAGCTTTCTTT.

CDR3 loop: CASSQGRGALNTEAFF. CDR3 bases: TGCGCCAGCAGCCAAGGGCGTGGGGCCCTGAACACTGAAGCTTTCTTT. This sequence joins TRBV4-1 and TRBJ1-1, with D possibly TRBD1 on 5 matching bases. V was shortened by 1 base and J by 0 bases, with 12 bases between the two germline ends. The germline CDR1 and CDR2 sequences are MGHRA and YSYEKL. The CDR3 has 16 residues.